The 32 T cell receptor beta chains below come from one sample, sequenced in a study of cytomegalovirus exposure and HLA in healthy donors. The study ran its PCR with 60 Vbeta and 13 Jbeta primers. Repertoires were generated with immunoSEQ multiplex PCR, while TCRdb's copy carries only in-frame clones and drops some. Among approximately 130,000 clones listed, about 78% were seen once. Sequencing input: PBMCs. All receptors come from a human donor in good health.

The rearrangement joins TRBV10-3 to TRBJ1-5; tentative D call: TRBD1 (6 bases). Trimming pared 7 bases from V and 4 bases from J, leaving 8 bases between. Germline V CDR1 and CDR2: ENHRY, SYGVKD. The CDR3 is made up of 12 amino acids. DNA of the CDR3: TGTGCCATCAAGGGGACAAATCAGCCCCAGCATTTT. This translates into CAIKGTNQPQHF.

The gene calls are TRBV29-1 and TRBJ2-3; 7 bases agree with TRBD1. This CDR3 has 12 amino acids. In germline, CDR1 is SQVTM, CDR2 ANQGSEA. Trimming cost V 3 bases and J 3 bases; bases outside gene matches: 0. CDR3: CSVEDRTDTQYF. The CDR3, as DNA: TGCAGCGTTGAGGACAGGACAGATACGCAGTATTTT.

V gene TRBV7-2 combines with J gene TRBJ2-7; 9 bases are a match to TRBD1. CDR1 is SGHTA and CDR2 is FQGNSA in the germline V gene. The CDR3 runs 14 residues. The junction had 4 bases not matched to a gene; V was cut back by 5 bases and J by 2 bases. For the CDR3, the DNA is TGTGCCAGCAGCCAAGGGACAGGGCCCTACGAGCAGTACTTC. It specifies CASSQGTGPYEQYF.

The chain uses TRBV7-2 and TRBJ1-4, with TRBD1 identical over 12 bases. CDR3 size: 16 residues. The germline V gene has CDR1 SGHTA and CDR2 FQGNSA. V dropped 5 bases and J dropped 6; count of bases not matched to a gene: 7. The CDR3 DNA is TGTGCCAGCAGCCGCCGGGACAGGGGGCGGGATGAAAAACTGTTTTTT. It codes for CASSRRDRGRDEKLFF. The full variable domain, rest sourced from reference TRBV7-2 and TRBJ1-4, is GAGVSQSPSNKVTEKGKDVELRCDPISGHTALYWYRQSLGQGLEFLIYFQGNSAPDKSGLPSDRFSAERTGGSVSTLTIQRTQQEDSAVYLCASSRRDRGRDEKLFFGSGTQLSVL.

The chain uses TRBV27 and TRBJ1-3; D uncertain. The CDR3 totals 15 residues. Germline-derived CDR1 and CDR2 are MNHEY and SMNVEV (reference sequence). V lost 6 bases, J lost 0 bases, and 12 bases lay in between. The CDR3 here is CASSVSISSGNTIYF. CDR3 DNA: TGTGCCAGCAGCGTTTCGATCAGCTCTGGAAACACCATATATTTT.

This chain joins TRBV30 and TRBJ1-1; D not resolved. V was trimmed by 4 bases and J by 0 bases, leaving 12 bases between them. Looked up from germline, CDR1 is GTSNPN and CDR2 is SVGIG (reference sequence). This CDR3 comprises 14 residues. The CDR3 spells CAWTMTRLNTEAFF. The CDR3 DNA reads TGTGCCTGGACGATGACAAGGTTGAACACTGAAGCTTTCTTT. Full variable domain (remainder filled in from reference TRBV30 and TRBJ1-1): SQTIHQWPATLVQPVGSPLSLECTVEGTSNPNLYWYRQAAGRGLQLLFYSVGIGQISSEVPQNLSASRPQDRQFILSSKKLLLSDSGFYLCAWTMTRLNTEAFFGQGTRLTVV.

The V gene is TRBV11-3, the J gene TRBJ1-1, with D tentatively TRBD1 (5 bases). Deletions cut 5 bases from V and 1 base from J, with 14 bases between. This CDR3 region has 15 residues. CDR1 and CDR2 (germline): SGHNT, YENEEA. CDR3 DNA sequence: TGTGCCAGCAGCCAGGGCCCGGGTGGGAACACTGAAGCTTTCTTT. It yields the protein CASSQGPGGNTEAFF.

The V call is TRBV27, the J call TRBJ2-7, with a possible D match to TRBD2 (6 bases). This CDR3 has 14 residues. The V gene's germline CDR1 is MNHEY and CDR2 SMNVEV (reference sequence). Trimming stripped 1 base from V and 3 bases from J, with 10 bases between. The DNA for the CDR3 is TGTGCCAGCAGTTTATTAGGAGGGAACTACGAGCAGTACTTC. As protein: CASSLLGGNYEQYF.

This chain joins TRBV4-1 and TRBJ2-2; 9 positions match TRBD2. Germline V gene data show CDR1 as MGHRA and CDR2 as YSYEKL. The CDR3 has 20 amino acids. Trimming took 8 bases from V and 5 from J; bases not matched to a gene: 24. The CDR3: CASSGLLPGTSSSLTGELFF. Written as DNA, the CDR3 is TGCGCCAGCTCGGGCTTACTTCCTGGGACTAGCAGTTCTCTTACCGGGGAGCTGTTTTTT.

The chain uses TRBV4-2 and TRBJ2-7; D possibly corresponds to TRBD2 (5 bases). The length of the CDR3 is 15 residues. V lost 3 bases and J lost 6, with 18 bases in between. Germline CDR1 reads LGHNA; CDR2 reads YNFKEQ. The CDR3 loop reads CASSQSASPLAEQYF. The CDR3 nucleotides read TGTGCCAGCAGCCAGAGCGCTAGCCCCCTCGCCGAGCAGTACTTC.

The chain has TRBV28 and TRBJ2-3; D not certain. The V gene's germline CDR1 is MDHEN and CDR2 SYDVKM. CDR3 length equals 17 residues. Trimming took off 4 bases at V and 4 bases at J, with 21 bases between the two ends. CDR3 protein: CASSSRRVVRLADTQYF. The CDR3 coding sequence is TGTGCCAGCAGTTCCCGGAGAGTGGTTCGGTTGGCAGATACGCAGTATTTT.

This clone was observed a few times. This chain uses TRBV7-4 with TRBJ1-2; D ambiguous. The germline CDR1 and CDR2 sequences are SGHVT and SQSDAQ. V was trimmed by 5 bases and J by 7 bases, leaving 14 bases between them. There are 13 residues in the CDR3. The CDR3 reads CASSPSNRGGYTF. For the CDR3, the DNA is TGTGCCAGCAGCCCTTCCAATCGGGGTGGCTACACCTTC.

This clone was recorded a few times. One end of the junction does not line up with germline, which may come from a read error. The chain carries TRBV7-9 and TRBJ1-4; 9 bases are a match to TRBD1. Germline V gene lookup returns CDR1 SEHNR and CDR2 FQNEAQ (reference sequence). CDR3 length: 12 amino acids. CDR3 region: CSSSFRDRVLFF. CDR3 DNA sequence: TGTTCCAGCAGCTTCCGGGACAGGGTTCTGTTTTTT.

For the CDR3, the DNA is TGTGCCAGCAGCGCTACAGGGGACAAGGTTTCACCCCTCCACTTT. Translating gives CASSATGDKVSPLHF. The rearrangement joins TRBV9 to TRBJ1-6; 7 bases line up with TRBD1. The CDR3 covers 15 residues. Germline CDR1 and CDR2: SGDLS and YYNGEE. J was trimmed by 9 bases and V by 3 bases; bases with no gene match: 9.

The rearrangement uses TRBV27 and TRBJ2-5; TRBD2 matches 14 bases. Per germline, CDR1 MNHEY and CDR2 SMNVEV (reference sequence). V lost 1 base to trimming and J lost 4 bases; unmatched junction nucleotides: 8. The CDR3 length is 18 residues. CDR3 bases: TGTGCCAGCAGTTTATACCGACTAGCGGGAGGGCCTGGAGAGACCCAGTACTTC. This translates into CASSLYRLAGGPGETQYF.

The CDR3 sequence is CASSLAGGTGFADTQYF. The CDR3, as DNA: TGTGCCAGCAGCCTGGCTGGGGGGACAGGGTTCGCAGATACGCAGTATTTT. This chain uses TRBV5-6 with TRBJ2-3; 9 nucleotides agree with TRBD1. There are 17 residues in the CDR3. Germline loops: CDR1 SGHDT, CDR2 YYEEEE. J was trimmed by 4 bases and V by 4 bases; bases with no gene match: 13.

The V call is TRBV5-1, the J call TRBJ2-1, with D possibly TRBD2 on 5 matching bases. Trimming left V 0 bases short and J 5 bases short, with 18 bases between. Germline values: CDR1 SGHRS, CDR2 YFSETQ. This CDR3 has 17 amino acids. CDR3 sequence (DNA): TGCGCCAGCAGCTTGGGGGGTATGGCGGACTTCCACAATGAGCAGTTCTTC. Translation: CASSLGGMADFHNEQFF.

The CDR3 reads CASSFTLGAGRKETQYF. CDR3 in DNA: TGTGCCAGCAGCTTCACATTAGGGGCAGGGAGGAAAGAGACCCAGTACTTC. The genes are TRBV12-1 and TRBJ2-5; the D call TRBD2 from the table was never checked on the DNA. TRBV12-1 is reported as a pseudogene. This CDR3 is 17 amino acids long.

The chain couples TRBV5-4 to TRBJ2-5; D perhaps matches TRBD2 (6 bases). From germline, CDR1 is SGHNT and CDR2 YYREEE (reference sequence). CDR3 length: 14 residues. V lost 5 bases to trimming and J lost 1 base, with 12 bases between them. CDR3 region: CASRRRGLQETQYF. DNA of the CDR3: TGTGCCAGCAGGCGGCGGGGACTCCAAGAGACCCAGTACTTC. Full variable domain (rest looked up from reference TRBV5-4 and TRBJ2-5): ETGVTQSPTHLIKTRGQQVTLRCSSQSGHNTVSWYQQALGQGPQFIFQYYREEENGRGNFPPRFSGLQFPNYSSELNVNALELDDSALYLCASRRRGLQETQYFGPGTRLLVL.

The genes are TRBV5-1 and TRBJ2-6; D perhaps matches TRBD1 (5 bases). The length of the CDR3 is 19 residues. CDR1 and CDR2 from the germline V gene are SGHRS and YFSETQ. Trimming cost V 0 bases and J 2 bases, with 18 bases left between them. The CDR3 DNA reads TGCGCCAGCAGCTTGGCTGGACAAACAGCCTCTCCTGGGGCCAACGTCCTGACTTTC. Translating it yields CASSLAGQTASPGANVLTF.

The rearrangement uses TRBV4-2 and TRBJ1-1, with 8 nucleotides matching TRBD1. CDR1 is LGHNA and CDR2 is YNFKEQ in the germline V gene. The J segment lost 0 bases and the V segment lost 5 bases, leaving 5 bases of the junction unmatched. The CDR3 has 15 amino acids. The CDR3 sequence is CASSYGQGLNTEAFF. The CDR3 DNA reads as TGTGCCAGCAGCTACGGACAGGGCCTGAACACTGAAGCTTTCTTT.

V usage is TRBV4-1 and J usage is TRBJ1-2, with a tentative D call TRBD1 (6 bases). There are 16 residues in the CDR3. The V and J ends lost 3 bases and 4 bases respectively, with 18 bases between them. Germline loops: CDR1 MGHRA, CDR2 YSYEKL. The CDR3 spells CASSQGGGGPLYGYTF. CDR3 sequence (DNA): TGCGCCAGCAGCCAGGGGGGAGGGGGTCCCCTCTATGGCTACACCTTC.

This rearrangement joins TRBV15 to TRBJ1-2; 7 bases map to TRBD1. Germline V CDR1 and CDR2: LNHNV, YYDKDF (reference sequence). This CDR3 has 14 residues. V lost 2 bases to trimming and J lost 5 bases; unmatched junction nucleotides: 5. CDR3: CATSRPQGRYGYTF. In DNA form, the CDR3 reads TGTGCCACCAGCAGACCACAGGGGCGGTATGGCTACACCTTC.

CDR3 amino acids: CASTLRTGNGYTF. The CDR3 nucleotides are TGTGCCAGCACCCTGAGGACAGGGAACGGCTACACCTTC. V usage is TRBV6-1 and J usage is TRBJ1-2, with 8 bases aligning to TRBD1. Germline-derived CDR1 and CDR2 are MNHNS and SASEGT. The trim removed 7 bases at V and 8 bases at J, leaving 9 bases unmatched. CDR3 size: 13 residues.

The rearrangement links TRBV21-1 to TRBJ2-4; the tabulated D call, TRBD1, remains unverified against the DNA. TRBV21-1 is shown as a pseudogene. The CDR3 is 15 amino acids. The CDR3 coding sequence is TGTGCCAGCAGCAAAGTAGGGGCAACCAAAAACATTCAGTACTTC. Translating gives CASSKVGATKNIQYF.

The chain is built from TRBV6-5 and TRBJ2-6; D is possibly TRBD1 (5 bases). Germline lookup yields CDR1 MNHEY and CDR2 SVGAGI. The V gene lost 4 bases and the J gene lost 4 bases, with 11 bases spanning the gap. The CDR3 spans 15 residues. In DNA, the CDR3 is TGTGCCAGCAGTTTATCAGGGATAGGGGCCAACGTCCTGACTTTC. The encoded protein is CASSLSGIGANVLTF.

V is TRBV21-1 and J is TRBJ1-2; the D call in the table, TRBD1, was not verified against the DNA. TRBV21-1 represents a pseudogene. The CDR3 has 15 amino acids. CDR3 nucleotides: TGTGCCAGCAGCTGGGCAGGCGATCCCATCTATGGCTACACCTTC. Translating gives CASSWAGDPIYGYTF.

V is TRBV21-1 and J is TRBJ1-2; the DNA was not used to check the table's D call, TRBD1. TRBV21-1 is a pseudogene locus. CDR3 size: 13 residues. The CDR3 spells CASSADRAYGYTF. The CDR3 DNA is TGTGCCAGCAGCGCGGACAGGGCCTATGGCTACACCTTC.

This clone was counted a single time. The chain is built from TRBV7-6 and TRBJ1-6; 7 bases line up with TRBD1. J was trimmed by 0 bases and V by 4 bases; bases with no gene match: 9. The CDR3 is 18 residues long. Germline CDR1 reads SGHVS; CDR2 reads FNYEAQ. This chain's CDR3 is CASSYVAGQSSYNSPLHF. CDR3 DNA sequence: TGTGCCAGCAGCTATGTAGCGGGACAGAGCTCCTATAATTCACCCCTCCACTTT.

This clone was observed a handful of times. The V call is TRBV28, the J call TRBJ2-5; 11 nucleotides match TRBD2. V lost 6 bases to trimming and J lost 5 bases; unmatched junction nucleotides: 20. Germline lookup yields CDR1 MDHEN and CDR2 SYDVKM. The CDR3 is 19 amino acids. Written as DNA, the CDR3 is TGTGCCAGCAGCCACACAAGCCTAGCGGGAGGAGGTCGCTTTGAGACCCAGTACTTC. Protein product: CASSHTSLAGGGRFETQYF.

DNA for the CDR3: TGTGCCAGCAGTTGGGTGACGGGGAATAATGAAAAACTGTTTTTT. Its translation: CASSWVTGNNEKLFF. The chain recombines TRBV28 with TRBJ1-4; D ambiguous. In germline, CDR1 is MDHEN, CDR2 SYDVKM. The CDR3 loop spans 15 amino acids. The germline V and J ends were trimmed by 4 bases and 4 bases, with 13 bases remaining between them.

V usage is TRBV7-9 and J usage is TRBJ2-3; 13 bases are a match to TRBD2. Germline V CDR1 and CDR2: SEHNR, FQNEAQ (reference sequence). The trim removed 5 bases at V and 5 bases at J, leaving 7 bases unmatched. CDR3 length: 16 residues. For the CDR3, the DNA is TGTGCCAGCAGCGGCGGGACTAGCGGGACGGGAGATACGCAGTATTTT. Amino acids: CASSGGTSGTGDTQYF.